The 19 T cell receptor beta chains in this list originate from one sample, sequenced in a study of T-cell reconstitution after alpha-beta-depleted transplantation in children. Preparation of the TCRbeta library involved a method that used unique molecular identifiers. A single record per CDR3 protein comes from TCRdb applying MiXCR to the PCR reads. The sample yields more than 200,000 distinct CDR3 sequences, around 9.7% seen once. The starting material was PBMCs from the stem cell graft donor, obtained from the stem cell graft. These receptors all come from a human donor who donated a stem cell graft to a child with SCID.

This clonotype was detected only a few times. The chain has TRBV6-5 and TRBJ1-5, with no clear D. Trimming took 0 bases from V and 2 from J, leaving 20 bases between them. The CDR3 is made up of 19 amino acids. The germline V gene has CDR1 MNHEY and CDR2 SVGAGI. CDR3 amino acids: CASSYSPIRRESRNQPQHF. The CDR3 DNA is TGTGCCAGCAGTTACTCCCCTATCAGGAGGGAGTCCCGCAATCAGCCCCAGCATTTT.

This clonotype was observed a few times. This chain connects TRBV11-2 to TRBJ1-2, with D possibly being TRBD1 (5 bases). Germline V gene sequence: CDR1 SGHAT, CDR2 FQNNGV. Trimming left V 0 bases short and J 8 bases short, with 16 bases between. The CDR3 contains 15 residues. The CDR3 DNA reads as TGTGCCAGCAGCTTAGATTGGGGGTGTGCGAGAGGCTACACCTTC. Protein sequence: CASSLDWGCARGYTF.

This clonotype was counted at least ten times. The chain joins TRBV11-2 to TRBJ1-2; D call uncertain. Germline V gene data show CDR1 as SGHAT and CDR2 as FQNNGV. CDR3 length: 11 amino acids. V was pared by 2 bases and J by 4 bases, with 2 bases between. CDR3 in amino acids: CASSLTYGYTF. The CDR3 DNA follows: TGTGCCAGCAGCTTAACCTATGGCTACACCTTC.

This clonotype was seen ten or more times. The chain carries TRBV5-6 and TRBJ2-1; 7 bases match TRBD2. Germline CDR1 reads SGHDT; CDR2 reads YYEEEE. The CDR3 length is 16 residues. The J segment lost 9 bases and the V segment lost 4 bases, leaving 16 bases of the junction unmatched. In DNA, the CDR3 is TGTGCCAGCAGCCCGCTGGCGGCGGGGGTAGGAGGTGAGCAGTTCTTC. Encoded protein: CASSPLAAGVGGEQFF.

This clonotype was observed a handful of times. This chain connects TRBV5-4 to TRBJ2-4, with D maybe TRBD1 (7 bases). In germline, CDR1 is SGHNT, CDR2 YYREEE (reference sequence). There are 16 residues in the CDR3. Trimming stripped 4 bases from V and 0 bases from J, with 14 bases between. The CDR3 here is CASSTRQGLAKNIQYF. In DNA form, the CDR3 reads TGTGCCAGCAGCACCCGACAGGGACTAGCCAAAAACATTCAGTACTTC.

To note about this clonotype: A much larger clonotype is one base distant, so this may be a read error. The chain combines TRBV20-1 with TRBJ2-7; D may be TRBD2 (5 bases). The CDR3 has 14 residues. Between the trimmed V and J ends, which lost 6 bases and 9 bases, there was a span of 24 bases. Germline CDR1 reads DFQATT; CDR2 reads SNEGSKA (reference sequence). The CDR3 DNA is TGCAGTGCCGCTAGAGTAGGGCTAGCCCACGTGCAGTACTTC. This sequence encodes CSAARVGLAHVQYF.

There are many counts of this clonotype. The chain is built from TRBV6-1 and TRBJ1-2; a possible D gene is TRBD1 (5 bases). The CDR3 contains 17 residues. CDR1 is MNHNS, CDR2 SASEGT, per germline. The V and J ends lost 4 bases and 6 bases respectively, with 24 bases between them. This CDR3 reads CASSALRAVARADGYTF. CDR3 nucleotides: TGTGCCAGCAGTGCTCTGCGGGCGGTGGCCAGGGCGGATGGCTACACCTTC.

A few counts support this clonotype. J is TRBJ2-1 and V is TRBV5-1, with 7 bases fitting TRBD1. Trimming removed 3 bases from V and 4 bases from J; junction bases left unmatched: 10. The germline gives CDR1 SGHRS, CDR2 YFSETQ. The CDR3 is 16 amino acids. The CDR3 reads CASSSRRGGEYNEQFF. In DNA form, the CDR3 reads TGCGCCAGCAGCTCGCGCCGAGGGGGCGAGTACAATGAGCAGTTCTTC.

Concerning this clonotype: The CDR3 end shows no conserved phenylalanine or tryptophan, and so a read error is likely. The DNA is omitted, as the CDR3 cannot be located on it reliably, and the CDR3 follows TCRdb's listing. V usage is TRBV6-1 and J usage is TRBJ1-1; TRBD1 was called by the table and not checked on the DNA. Ends included, the CDR3 has 9 residues. Germline assignment: CDR1 MNHNS and CDR2 SASEGT. The CDR3 region is CASSLGPRL.

This clonotype was recorded many times. The V gene is TRBV12-3 or TRBV12-4, the J gene TRBJ2-1; D is unclear. V gave up 8 bases and J gave up 2 bases, with 16 bases separating them. This CDR3 is 15 amino acids long. CDR3 sequence reads: CASGTAQGAYNEQFF. In DNA, the CDR3 is TGTGCCAGCGGAACGGCGCAAGGAGCCTACAATGAGCAGTTCTTC.

In this sample, this clonotype turned up many times. The chain links TRBV2 to TRBJ2-1, with D tentatively TRBD1 (5 bases). Germline V gene data show CDR1 as SNHLY and CDR2 as FYNNEI. The germline V and J ends were trimmed by 5 bases and 0 bases, with 14 bases remaining between them. This CDR3 has 16 residues. Written as DNA, the CDR3 is TGTGCCAGCAGTTCAGGGCCCTCAAGCTCCTACAATGAGCAGTTCTTC. This codes for CASSSGPSSSYNEQFF.

The table lists this clonotype with many counts. This rearrangement joins TRBV20-1 to TRBJ1-1; the D is unclear. Trimming removed 1 base at V and 1 base at J, with 16 bases between. The V gene's germline CDR1 is DFQATT and CDR2 SNEGSKA (reference sequence). The CDR3 extends over 16 amino acids. CDR3 loop: CSARGRGGIGNTEAFF. The DNA for the CDR3 is TGCAGTGCTAGAGGTCGCGGTGGGATCGGGAACACTGAAGCTTTCTTT.

The CDR3 bases are TGCGCCAGCAGCCAAGAGAGCGGGGGAAAGACCCAGTACTTC. It translates to CASSQESGGKTQYF. V is TRBV4-1 and J is TRBJ2-5; 8 bases are a match to TRBD2. The CDR3 loop spans 14 amino acids. The germline V gene has CDR1 MGHRA and CDR2 YSYEKL. V shed 0 bases and J 6 bases; nucleotides not matched to a gene: 3.

In this sample, this clonotype turned up many times. The V and J genes are TRBV12-3 or TRBV12-4 and TRBJ2-7; possible D gene TRBD1, 6 bases. V shed 6 bases and J shed 0 bases, with 15 bases lying between them. The CDR3 consists of 15 residues. The chain's CDR3 is CASSYGTIVSYEQYF. DNA for the CDR3: TGTGCCAGCAGCTACGGGACAATCGTCTCCTACGAGCAGTACTTC.

There are many counts of this clonotype. The V and J genes are TRBV18 and TRBJ1-5; D gene ambiguous. The germline V and J ends were trimmed by 7 bases and 5 bases, with 12 bases remaining between them. The CDR3 contains 13 residues. CDR1 and CDR2 from the germline V gene are KGHSH and LQKENI. DNA of the CDR3: TGTGCCAGCTTCTCGACACCCGATCAGCCCCAGCATTTT. It translates to CASFSTPDQPQHF.

This clonotype was seen at least ten times. The chain combines TRBV6-5 with TRBJ2-7; no clear D. CDR3 length equals 11 residues. CDR1 is MNHEY, CDR2 SVGAGI, per germline. V gave up 4 bases and J gave up 7 bases, with 8 bases separating them. The CDR3: CASSSAVEQYF. The DNA for the CDR3 is TGTGCCAGCAGTTCGGCGGTGGAGCAGTACTTC.

This clonotype was counted many times. The chain employs TRBV2 and TRBJ2-1, with 11 bases matching TRBD1. The trim removed 6 bases at V and 7 bases at J, leaving 11 bases unmatched. The CDR3 runs 16 residues. From germline, CDR1 is SNHLY and CDR2 FYNNEI. The chain's CDR3 is CASSWAGQGAKNEQFF. CDR3 sequence (DNA): TGTGCCAGCAGCTGGGCAGGACAGGGGGCGAAGAATGAGCAGTTCTTC.

Ten or more counts support this clonotype. This chain links TRBV7-9 with TRBJ2-5; D may be TRBD1 (6 bases). CDR3 length equals 15 residues. V was cut by 5 bases and J by 3 bases, with 16 bases left in between. In germline, CDR1 is SEHNR, CDR2 FQNEAQ (reference sequence). The CDR3 protein is CASSLIPGTKETQYF. The CDR3 DNA sequence: TGTGCCAGCAGCCTAATTCCCGGGACAAAAGAGACCCAGTACTTC.

In this sample, this clonotype turned up many times. J is TRBJ1-5 and V is TRBV6-1, with 10 bases fitting TRBD1. The CDR3 spans 15 residues. J was trimmed by 4 bases and V by 4 bases; bases with no gene match: 4. Germline CDR1 and CDR2: MNHNS and SASEGT. The CDR3 protein is CASSVTGGFNQPQHF. The CDR3 nucleotides read TGTGCCAGCAGTGTGACAGGGGGCTTTAATCAGCCCCAGCATTTT.